This is a list of T cell receptor beta chains from one sample in a study of shared clonotypes between healthy human individuals. The assay was immunoSEQ multiplex PCR, and TCRdb's table has in-frame clones only and misses some. The sample includes around 500,000 clones, over 75% of them seen just once. Source material: PBMCs. These receptors were collected from a woman aged 35 to 49 in good health. Some clones in this sample may be carry-over from other donors' samples. Each CDR3 is given with its conserved first and last residue. The D gene is left open where the match is weak. Some rows mark clone size as missing; the rest say once, few, many or name a class of expanded clone.

v_gene	d_gene	abundance	j_gene	CDR3aa	CDR3nt
TRBV11-2	.	.	TRBJ1-4	CASSLGTSNEKLFF	TGTGCCAGCAGCTTAGGGACCTCTAATGAAAAACTGTTTTTT
TRBV7-2	.	.	TRBJ2-3	CASSPRDPMDTQYF	TGTGCCAGCAGCCCACGGGATCCCATGGATACGCAGTATTTT
TRBV14	.	few	TRBJ2-1	CASSPRASFMVF	TGTGCCAGCAGCCCCCGTGCTAGCTTCATGGTCTTC
TRBV19	.	.	TRBJ1-5	CASSIQGLRQPQHF	TGTGCCAGTAGTATTCAGGGTTTAAGGCAGCCCCAGCATTTT
TRBV30	.	.	TRBJ2-2	CAWRVQGAGELFF	TGTGCCTGGAGAGTACAGGGAGCCGGGGAGCTGTTTTTT
TRBV4-2	TRBD2	many	TRBJ2-6	CASSQDGGESGANVLTF	TGTGCCAGCAGCCAAGACGGGGGGGAGTCTGGGGCCAACGTCCTGACTTTC
TRBV5-6	.	.	TRBJ2-7	CASSARRDIRFSEQYF	TGTGCCAGCAGCGCGCGCCGGGACATCCGGTTCAGTGAGCAGTACTTC
TRBV30	.	.	TRBJ1-1	CAFDRTGGDTEAFF	TGTGCCTTTGACAGGACCGGGGGCGACACTGAAGCTTTCTTT
TRBV30	.	.	TRBJ2-7	CAWSSGTTYEQYF	TGTGCCTGGAGTTCCGGGACCACATACGAGCAGTACTTC
TRBV10-3	TRBD2	.	TRBJ2-3	CAIRHGTSGGTDTQYF	TGTGCCATCAGGCACGGGACTAGCGGGGGCACAGATACGCAGTATTTT
TRBV5-1	.	.	TRBJ2-1	CASSLAFGFSYNEQFF	TGCGCCAGCAGCTTGGCCTTCGGGTTCTCCTACAATGAGCAGTTCTTC
TRBV7-9	.	.	TRBJ2-7	CASSRGSYEQYF	TGTGCCAGCAGCCGAGGCTCCTACGAGCAGTACTTC